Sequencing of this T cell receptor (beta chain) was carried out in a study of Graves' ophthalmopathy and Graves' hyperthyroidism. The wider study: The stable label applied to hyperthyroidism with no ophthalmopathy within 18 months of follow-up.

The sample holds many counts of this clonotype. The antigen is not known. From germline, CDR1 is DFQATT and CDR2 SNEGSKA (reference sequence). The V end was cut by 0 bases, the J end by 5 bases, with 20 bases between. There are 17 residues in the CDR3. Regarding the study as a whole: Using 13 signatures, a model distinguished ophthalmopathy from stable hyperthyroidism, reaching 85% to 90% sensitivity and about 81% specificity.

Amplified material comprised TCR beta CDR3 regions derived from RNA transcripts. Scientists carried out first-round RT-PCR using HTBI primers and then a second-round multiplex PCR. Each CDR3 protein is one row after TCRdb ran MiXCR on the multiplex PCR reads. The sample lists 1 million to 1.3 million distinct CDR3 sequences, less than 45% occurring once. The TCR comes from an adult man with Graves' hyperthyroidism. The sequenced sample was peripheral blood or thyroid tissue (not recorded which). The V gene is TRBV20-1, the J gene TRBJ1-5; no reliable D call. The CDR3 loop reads CSARDADQVGSHQPQHF. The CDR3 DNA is TGCAGTGCTAGAGATGCTGATCAGGTCGGGAGTCATCAGCCCCAGCATTTT.